A single T cell receptor (beta chain) is shown here with its context. This specimen belongs to a study of blood T cell repertoires in COVID-19. Background on the study: In each case, the material was cDNA or gDNA derived from T cells, B-cell-depleted T cells, or PBMCs.

Germline V CDR1 and CDR2: SGHTA, FQGTGA. The V end was cut by 6 bases, the J end by 4 bases, with 20 bases between. CDR3 size: 16 residues. The method was immunoSEQ multiplex PCR; TCRdb's version includes in-frame clones alone and lacks a portion of them. The table shows about 110,000 clones, with over 80% occurring only once. The sequence was obtained from a woman aged 70-85 years with acute or convalescent COVID-19. The chain links TRBV7-3 to TRBJ2-3; tentatively, D is TRBD2 (5 bases). The sequenced material came from peripheral blood. The chain's CDR3 is CASSPSLASDPDTQYF. CDR3 nucleotides: TGTGCCAGCAGTCCCTCCCTAGCAAGCGACCCAGATACGCAGTATTTT.